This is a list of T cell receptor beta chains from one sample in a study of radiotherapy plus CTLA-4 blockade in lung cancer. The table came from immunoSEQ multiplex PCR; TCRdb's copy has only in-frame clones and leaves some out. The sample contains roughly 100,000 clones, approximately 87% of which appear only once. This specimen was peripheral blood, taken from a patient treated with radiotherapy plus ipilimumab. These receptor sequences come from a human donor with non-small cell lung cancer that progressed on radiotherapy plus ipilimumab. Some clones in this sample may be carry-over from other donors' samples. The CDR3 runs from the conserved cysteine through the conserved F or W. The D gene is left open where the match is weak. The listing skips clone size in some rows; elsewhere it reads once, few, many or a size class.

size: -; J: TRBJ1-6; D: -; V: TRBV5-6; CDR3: CASSLPGSNSPLHF; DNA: TGTGCCAGCAGCTTGCCAGGGTCCAATTCACCCCTCCACTTT
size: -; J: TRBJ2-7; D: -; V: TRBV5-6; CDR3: CASSPGYHEQYF; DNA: TGTGCCAGCAGCCCCGGGTACCACGAGCAGTACTTC
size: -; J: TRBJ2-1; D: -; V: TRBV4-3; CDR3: CASSQEFIAYEQFF; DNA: TGCGCCAGCAGCCAAGAGTTTATAGCCTATGAGCAGTTCTTC
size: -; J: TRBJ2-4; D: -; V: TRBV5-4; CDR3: CASSLPGTPVAKNIQYF; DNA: TGTGCCAGCAGCCTCCCGGGGACACCCGTAGCCAAAAACATTCAGTACTTC
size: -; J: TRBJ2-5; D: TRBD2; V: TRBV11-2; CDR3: CASSSLERGRTQYF; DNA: TGTGCCAGCAGCTCGCTAGAGCGGGGGAGAACCCAGTACTTC
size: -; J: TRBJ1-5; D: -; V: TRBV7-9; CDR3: CASSLEGQRVHQPQHF; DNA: TGTGCCAGCAGCTTAGAGGGTCAGAGGGTCCATCAGCCCCAGCATTTT
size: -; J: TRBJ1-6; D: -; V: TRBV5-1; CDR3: CASSLGAASSYNSPLHF; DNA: TGCGCCAGCAGCTTGGGGGCGGCAAGCTCCTATAATTCACCCCTCCACTTT
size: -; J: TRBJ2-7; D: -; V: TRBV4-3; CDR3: CASSQDWQVRGEQYF; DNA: TGCGCCAGCAGCCAAGATTGGCAGGTCAGGGGTGAGCAGTACTTC
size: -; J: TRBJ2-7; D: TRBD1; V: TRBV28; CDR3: CASSTGTVYEQYF; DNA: TGTGCCAGCAGTACCGGGACAGTCTACGAGCAGTACTTC
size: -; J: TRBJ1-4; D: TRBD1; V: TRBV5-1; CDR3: CASSLFEGGINEKLFF; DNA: TGCGCCAGCAGCTTGTTTGAAGGGGGCATTAATGAAAAACTGTTTTTT
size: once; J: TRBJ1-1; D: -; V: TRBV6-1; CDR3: CASIVSWRANTEAFF; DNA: TGTGCCAGCATCGTATCGTGGCGGGCGAACACTGAAGCTTTCTTT
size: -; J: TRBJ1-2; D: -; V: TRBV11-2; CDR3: CASSPQGSPYGYTF; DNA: TGTGCCAGCAGCCCACAGGGTTCTCCCTATGGCTACACCTTC
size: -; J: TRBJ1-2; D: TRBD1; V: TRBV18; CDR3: CASSPSRDRGLIGGYTF; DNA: TGTGCCAGCTCACCTTCCCGTGACAGGGGGCTAATAGGTGGCTACACCTTC
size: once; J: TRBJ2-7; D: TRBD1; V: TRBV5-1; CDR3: CASSFGTGRPYEQYF; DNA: TGCGCCAGCAGCTTCGGGACAGGGAGGCCCTACGAGCAGTACTTC
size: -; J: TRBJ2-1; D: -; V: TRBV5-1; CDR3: CASSSNSDNEQFF; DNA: TGCGCCAGCAGCTCGAACAGCGACAATGAGCAGTTCTTC
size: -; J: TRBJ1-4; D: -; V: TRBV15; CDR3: CATSRGVPTNEKLFF; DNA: TGTGCCACCAGCAGAGGGGTCCCAACTAATGAAAAACTGTTTTTT
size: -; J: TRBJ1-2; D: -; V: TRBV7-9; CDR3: CASSVVSNYGYTF; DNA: TGTGCCAGCAGCGTAGTATCTAACTATGGCTACACCTTC
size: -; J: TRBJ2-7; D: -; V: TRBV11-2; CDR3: CASSLQHYEQYF; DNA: TGTGCCAGCAGCCTGCAGCACTACGAGCAGTACTTC
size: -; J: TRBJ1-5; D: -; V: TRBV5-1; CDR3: CASSLMGGGQPQHF; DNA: TGCGCCAGCAGCTTGATGGGGGGCGGTCAGCCCCAGCATTTT
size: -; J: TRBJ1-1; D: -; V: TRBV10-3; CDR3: CAISPRGANTEAFF; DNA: TGTGCCATCAGTCCCCGGGGGGCGAACACTGAAGCTTTCTTT
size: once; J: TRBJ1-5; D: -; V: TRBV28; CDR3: CASSLRAPGTQHF; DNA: TGTGCCAGCAGTTTAAGGGCTCCGGGGACCCAGCATTTT
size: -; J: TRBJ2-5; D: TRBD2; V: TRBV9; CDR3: CASSVASAGGRETQYF; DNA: TGTGCCAGCAGCGTAGCGTCGGCGGGGGGTAGAGAGACCCAGTACTTC
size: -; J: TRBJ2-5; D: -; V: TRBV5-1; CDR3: CASSLQGGFSQETQYF; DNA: TGCGCCAGCAGCCTGCAGGGGGGGTTTTCCCAAGAGACCCAGTACTTC
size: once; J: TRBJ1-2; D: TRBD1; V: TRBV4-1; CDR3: CASSQPLGQGDRVYGYTF; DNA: TGCGCCAGCAGCCAACCATTGGGACAGGGGGATCGGGTCTATGGCTACACCTTC
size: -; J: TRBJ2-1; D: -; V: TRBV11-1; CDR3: CASSLQGWGQFF; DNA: TGTGCCAGCAGCTTGCAGGGGTGGGGGCAGTTCTTC
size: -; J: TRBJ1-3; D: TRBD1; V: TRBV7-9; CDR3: CASSPPSPGQRNTIYF; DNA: TGTGCCAGCAGCCCCCCAAGCCCGGGACAGAGAAACACCATATATTTT
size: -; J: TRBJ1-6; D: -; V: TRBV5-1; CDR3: CASSLRTQDNSPLHF; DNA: TGTGCCAGCAGCTTGAGAACACAGGATAATTCACCCCTCCACTTT
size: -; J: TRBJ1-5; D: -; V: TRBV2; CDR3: CASTLGAPNQPQHF; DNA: TGTGCCAGCACCTTAGGGGCCCCCAATCAGCCCCAGCATTTT
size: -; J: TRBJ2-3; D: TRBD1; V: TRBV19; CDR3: CASSMDRVREDTQYF; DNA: TGTGCCAGTAGTATGGACAGGGTTCGGGAAGATACGCAGTATTTT
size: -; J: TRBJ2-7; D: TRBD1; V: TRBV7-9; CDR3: CASSSPGTASYEQYF; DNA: TGTGCCAGCAGTAGCCCCGGGACAGCCTCCTACGAGCAGTACTTC
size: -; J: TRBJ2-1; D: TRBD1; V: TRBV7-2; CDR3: CASSPRTGSFEQFF; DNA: TGTGCCAGCAGCCCTCGGACAGGTAGTTTTGAGCAGTTCTTC